Following are 30 T cell receptor beta chains from one sample sequenced in a study of OX40 agonist ivuxolimab in advanced cancers. Libraries were built with the immunoSEQ multiplex PCR assay. What TCRdb holds here is the immuneACCESS table cut down to in-frame rearrangements. Part of the clones is not present; checked against another copy, under half of the missing clones reflect an unresolved V gene, and the others are unexplained. A total of 50,000 to 75,000 clones appear in this sample, about 88% of them only once. About 1.2% of the sample comes from the top ten. Source: CD4+ or CD8+ T cells sorted from blood, taken in a trial of the OX40 agonist ivuxolimab. The receptors derive from an adult with an advanced solid tumor such as melanoma, head and neck, liver or kidney cancer.

The genes are TRBV6-5 and TRBJ2-5; weak D call: TRBD2 (5 bases). CDR1 is MNHEY, CDR2 SVGAGI, per germline. This CDR3 has 14 amino acids. Trimming left V 5 bases short and J 3 bases short, with 13 bases between. CDR3 in DNA: TGTGCCAGCAGTGCGTGGGAGCCAAAAGAGACCCAGTACTTC. Its translation is CASSAWEPKETQYF.

The rearrangement joins TRBV19 to TRBJ1-2; D uncertain. The germline V gene encodes CDR1 LNHDA and CDR2 SQIVND (reference sequence). The germline V and J ends were trimmed by 7 bases and 5 bases, with 14 bases remaining between them. The CDR3 totals 13 residues. This CDR3 is CASKPALRYGYTF. The CDR3 DNA reads as TGTGCCAGTAAGCCGGCGTTGCGGTATGGCTACACCTTC.

This sequence joins TRBV7-9 and TRBJ1-4; 9 nucleotides align to TRBD1. V dropped 5 bases and J dropped 8; count of bases not matched to a gene: 6. The CDR3 totals 14 residues. Germline loops: CDR1 SEHNR, CDR2 FQNEAQ (reference sequence). CDR3 loop: CASSTDRGGEKLFF. CDR3 DNA: TGTGCCAGCAGCACTGACAGGGGGGGCGAAAAACTGTTTTTT.

The CDR3 DNA sequence: TGTGCCAGCAGCTTACCCCCCCAGGGCTATGGCTACACCTTC. This gives the protein CASSLPPQGYGYTF. J is TRBJ1-2 and V is TRBV7-2, with D perhaps TRBD1 (5 bases). Germline CDR1 reads SGHTA; CDR2 reads FQGNSA. The CDR3 extends over 14 amino acids. The V and J ends lost 2 bases and 4 bases respectively, with 11 bases between them. Full variable domain (remainder filled in from reference TRBV7-2 and TRBJ1-2): GAGVSQSPSNKVTEKGKDVELRCDPISGHTALYWYRQSLGQGLEFLIYFQGNSAPDKSGLPSDRFSAERTGGSVSTLTIQRTQQEDSAVYLCASSLPPQGYGYTFGSGTRLTVV.

This clone has a single count. V gene TRBV18 combines with J gene TRBJ1-4; D might be TRBD1 (5 bases). V was pared by 6 bases and J by 7 bases, with 18 bases between. This CDR3 is built from 15 residues. The germline gives CDR1 KGHSH, CDR2 LQKENI. Here the CDR3 reads CASSTLKQEGEKLFF. The CDR3 nucleotides read TGTGCCAGCTCCACCCTTAAACAGGAGGGTGAAAAACTGTTTTTT.

This rearrangement joins TRBV5-1 to TRBJ1-2, with D maybe TRBD1 (6 bases). Germline loops: CDR1 SGHRS, CDR2 YFSETQ. Trimming stripped 4 bases from V and 7 bases from J, with 14 bases between. The CDR3 has 13 amino acids. CDR3 sequence reads: CASSPRQGFGYTF. The CDR3 DNA reads as TGCGCCAGCAGCCCCCGGCAGGGGTTTGGCTACACCTTC.

V and J are TRBV18 and TRBJ1-4; TRBD1 matches at 9 bases. Germline V gives CDR1 KGHSH, CDR2 LQKENI. The length of the CDR3 is 20 residues. The ends lost 2 bases at V and 3 bases at J; junction bases unmatched: 16. DNA for the CDR3: TGTGCCAGCTCACCAGCCCGCCCGGGACAGGGCAAATCAGCTAATGAAAAACTGTTTTTT. Translation: CASSPARPGQGKSANEKLFF.

The gene calls are TRBV5-1 and TRBJ1-5, with D possibly matching TRBD1 (6 bases). CDR1 is SGHRS and CDR2 is YFSETQ in the germline V gene. Trimming took 4 bases from V and 2 from J, leaving 13 bases between them. The CDR3 totals 15 residues. The CDR3 nucleotides read TGCGCCAGCAGCGCAACGGACAGCCGCAATCAGCCCCAGCATTTT. The encoded protein is CASSATDSRNQPQHF.

This sequence joins TRBV27 and TRBJ1-5, with no clear D. Germline V lookup: CDR1 MNHEY, CDR2 SMNVEV (reference sequence). The CDR3 is 13 amino acids. Trimming removed 4 bases from V and 7 bases from J, with 11 bases in between. CDR3 sequence: CASSSGVRQPQHF. CDR3 DNA: TGTGCCAGCAGTTCTGGGGTCAGGCAGCCCCAGCATTTT.

In its sample, this clone was seen once. This sequence joins TRBV5-5 and TRBJ1-1, with 8 bases lining up with TRBD1. This CDR3 spans 12 amino acids. Per germline, CDR1 SGHKS and CDR2 YYEKEE (reference sequence). This CDR3 is CATDRGNTEAFF. CDR3 DNA: TGTGCTACCGACAGGGGGAACACTGAAGCTTTCTTT.

Worth noting for this clone: An end of the junction differs from the germline gene, which may be a read error. In the same sample, other DNA sequences code for this CDR3. The chain links TRBV2 to TRBJ2-5, with 7 bases that match TRBD1. This CDR3 has 16 residues. Germline assignment: CDR1 SNHLY and CDR2 FYNNEI. DNA of the CDR3: TGTGCCAGCAGCGGGACAGTTTTGGGGTCAGGAGAGACCCAATACTTC. As protein: CASSGTVLGSGETQYF.

This sequence joins TRBV7-2 and TRBJ2-3, with D possibly being TRBD2 (5 bases). Per germline, CDR1 SGHTA and CDR2 FQGNSA. The V gene lost 4 bases and the J gene lost 0 bases, with 14 bases spanning the gap. CDR3 size: 16 residues. This CDR3 is CASSSRSGRSTDTQYF. The CDR3, as DNA: TGTGCCAGCAGCTCCCGGAGCGGCCGCAGCACAGATACGCAGTATTTT.

About this clone itself: The junction and the germline gene differ at one end; a read error may be behind it. The CDR3 DNA reads TGTGCCGGCAGTTCAGGACTAGCGGCAGATACGCAGTATTTT. This translates into CAGSSGLAADTQYF. The J gene is TRBJ2-3, the V gene TRBV6-6; 10 bases agree with TRBD2. Germline loops: CDR1 MNHNY, CDR2 SVGAGI (reference sequence). CDR3 length: 14 residues.

The chain is built from TRBV6-1 and TRBJ1-2; TRBD1 might be the D (6 bases). The length of the CDR3 is 16 residues. The V gene lost 1 base and the J gene lost 5 bases, with 17 bases spanning the gap. Germline V CDR1 and CDR2: MNHNS, SASEGT. The CDR3 DNA reads TGTGCCAGCAGTGAAGGAGGGGGGCAGAGACCTTATGGCTACACCTTC. Protein: CASSEGGGQRPYGYTF.

The rearrangement uses TRBV7-2 and TRBJ1-1; TRBD1 matches at 11 bases. This CDR3 has 15 residues. Germline V gene data show CDR1 as SGHTA and CDR2 as FQGNSA. J lost 7 bases, V lost 5 bases, and 9 bases had no gene match. The CDR3 nucleotides are TGTGCCAGCAGCCCATATAAAGGGACAGGGGGTGAAGCTTTCTTT. Translation: CASSPYKGTGGEAFF.

Remarks on this clone: At one boundary the junction diverges from the germline segment, which might be a read error. This rearrangement joins TRBV28 to TRBJ2-5, with D perhaps TRBD1 (5 bases). This CDR3 contains 16 residues. Germline V lookup: CDR1 MDHEN, CDR2 SYDVKM. CDR3 in amino acids: CASSFLKWAGQEAQYF. The CDR3 nucleotides are TGTGCCAGCAGTTTTCTAAAGTGGGCCGGACAAGAGGCCCAGTACTTC.

The rearrangement links TRBV5-1 to TRBJ2-7; no definite D call. The CDR3 has 12 amino acids. Germline CDR1 is SGHRS and CDR2 is YFSETQ. V shed 0 bases and J shed 2 bases, with 3 bases lying between them. The CDR3 sequence is CASSLEAYEQYF. CDR3 sequence (DNA): TGCGCCAGCAGCTTGGAGGCCTACGAGCAGTACTTC.

J is TRBJ1-5 and V is TRBV5-6, with a weak D call TRBD1 (5 bases). Trimming took 1 base from V and 7 from J, leaving 9 bases between them. There are 13 residues in the CDR3. Per the germline V gene, CDR1 is SGHDT and CDR2 is YYEEEE. The CDR3 reads CASSLPGLQPQHF. The CDR3, as DNA: TGTGCCAGCAGCTTGCCAGGGTTACAGCCCCAGCATTTT. Looking up the rest from reference TRBV5-6 and TRBJ1-5 gives the full variable domain: DAGVTQSPTHLIKTRGQQVTLRCSPKSGHDTVSWYQQALGQGPQFIFQYYEEEERQRGNFPDRFSGHQFPNYSSELNVNALLLGDSALYLCASSLPGLQPQHFGDGTRLSIL.

This clone was counted a few times. The rearrangement joins TRBV5-4 to TRBJ2-3, with D uncertain. Trimming cost V 1 base and J 4 bases, with 7 bases left between them. CDR1 SGHNT and CDR2 YYREEE come from the germline V gene (reference sequence). This CDR3 is 13 amino acids long. This CDR3 is CASSLLGSDTQYF. The CDR3 DNA is TGTGCCAGCAGCTTGCTAGGTTCAGATACGCAGTATTTT.

The gene calls are TRBV4-1 and TRBJ1-2; D is unresolved. The V and J ends lost 1 base and 8 bases respectively, with 14 bases between them. Germline-derived CDR1 and CDR2 are MGHRA and YSYEKL. The CDR3 loop spans 14 amino acids. The CDR3 loop reads CASSQVVGLRGYTF. The CDR3 DNA follows: TGCGCCAGCAGCCAAGTTGTTGGGCTTCGAGGCTACACCTTC.

This clone was observed a few times. V usage is TRBV6-5 and J usage is TRBJ2-7; 8 bases align to TRBD1. From germline, CDR1 is MNHEY and CDR2 SVGAGI. The CDR3 covers 16 residues. Germline trimming cut 0 bases from V and 4 bases from J; bases unmatched to any gene: 8. In DNA, the CDR3 is TGTGCCAGCAGTTACTCGACTGGGACAGGCGGGTACGAGCAGTACTTC. Protein product: CASSYSTGTGGYEQYF.

The V gene is TRBV18, the J gene TRBJ2-3; possible D gene TRBD2, 6 bases. With 2 bases removed from V and 6 bases from J, the gap between germline ends came to 15 bases. The CDR3 has 15 amino acids. Per germline, CDR1 KGHSH and CDR2 LQKENI. The CDR3, as DNA: TGTGCCAGCTCACCATTGGCGGGGTCGGAGGATACGCAGTATTTT. It is translated as CASSPLAGSEDTQYF. Supplemented by reference TRBV18 and TRBJ2-3, the full variable domain reads NAGVMQNPRHLVRRRGQEARLRCSPMKGHSHVYWYRQLPEEGLKFMVYLQKENIIDESGMPKERFSAEFPKEGPSILRIQQVVRGDSAAYFCASSPLAGSEDTQYFGPGTRLTVL.

The V and J genes are TRBV19 and TRBJ1-1; no definite D call. CDR1 LNHDA and CDR2 SQIVND come from the germline V gene (reference sequence). The V and J ends lost 7 bases and 3 bases respectively, with 12 bases between them. This CDR3 comprises 13 residues. In DNA, the CDR3 is TGTGCCAGTAAAGGCGATCGGGACACTGAAGCTTTCTTT. As protein: CASKGDRDTEAFF.

This clone was observed a few times. The chain links TRBV2 to TRBJ1-1; D unclear. In germline, CDR1 is SNHLY, CDR2 FYNNEI. This CDR3 is built from 14 residues. V gave up 4 bases and J gave up 1 base, with 10 bases separating them. CDR3 in amino acids: CASSGGNENTEAFF. In DNA, the CDR3 is TGTGCCAGCAGTGGAGGTAATGAGAACACTGAAGCTTTCTTT. The entire variable domain, with the rest obtained from reference TRBV2 and TRBJ1-1, is as follows: EPEVTQTPSHQVTQMGQEVILRCVPISNHLYFYWYRQILGQKVEFLVSFYNNEISEKSEIFDDQFSVERPDGSNFTLKIRSTKLEDSAMYFCASSGGNENTEAFFGQGTRLTVV.

This chain joins TRBV2 and TRBJ2-5; D gene ambiguous. Trimming stripped 2 bases from V and 2 bases from J, with 9 bases between. This CDR3 region has 14 residues. Per the germline V gene, CDR1 is SNHLY and CDR2 is FYNNEI. CDR3 bases: TGTGCCAGCAGTGAAATGACGGTACAAGAGACCCAGTACTTC. This gives the protein CASSEMTVQETQYF.

V is TRBV5-1 and J is TRBJ2-5; D tentatively reads TRBD1 or TRBD2 (5 bases each). V was pared by 2 bases and J by 5 bases, with 16 bases between. The CDR3 sequence is 15 residues long. Germline-derived CDR1 and CDR2 are SGHRS and YFSETQ. The CDR3 sequence is CASSFFEGYGETQYF. CDR3 DNA sequence: TGCGCCAGCAGCTTCTTCGAGGGGTATGGTGAGACCCAGTACTTC.

This clone was detected only a few times. V gene TRBV30 combines with J gene TRBJ2-2; 9 nucleotides align to TRBD1. Germline values: CDR1 GTSNPN, CDR2 SVGIG (reference sequence). The CDR3 loop spans 15 amino acids. The V segment lost 3 bases and the J segment 6 bases; nucleotides outside the gene matches: 8. The CDR3 coding sequence is TGTGCCTGGAGGAACAGGGGGCGGGTGGCCGGGGAGCTGTTTTTT. Its translation is CAWRNRGRVAGELFF.

The CDR3 spells CASYPRPNQPQHF. CDR3 bases: TGTGCCAGTTACCCGCGCCCCAATCAGCCCCAGCATTTT. The chain uses TRBV6-5 and TRBJ1-5; D remains unclear. The CDR3 is made up of 13 amino acids. The germline V and J ends were trimmed by 9 bases and 3 bases, with 12 bases remaining between them. The V gene's germline CDR1 is MNHEY and CDR2 SVGAGI.

The rearrangement joins TRBV18 to TRBJ1-4, with 10 bases that match TRBD1. CDR1 and CDR2 (germline): KGHSH, LQKENI. V shed 4 bases and J 8 bases; nucleotides not matched to a gene: 4. The CDR3 is 14 residues long. The CDR3 protein is CASSRTGGWEKLFF. The DNA for the CDR3 is TGTGCCAGCTCACGGACAGGGGGATGGGAAAAACTGTTTTTT.

The gene calls are TRBV19 and TRBJ1-4, with TRBD1 matching 8 bases. CDR1 and CDR2 (germline): LNHDA, SQIVND (reference sequence). The CDR3 runs 16 residues. Trimming took 5 bases from V and 2 from J; bases not matched to a gene: 7. This CDR3 reads CASSSGQVSTNEKLFF. The CDR3 nucleotides read TGTGCCAGTAGTTCGGGACAGGTCTCGACTAATGAAAAACTGTTTTTT.